Following are 27 T cell receptor beta chains from one sample sequenced in a study of breast tumors, draining lymph nodes, adjacent tissues. The lymph nodes were axillary draining lymph nodes from breast cancer patients. TCRdb reprocessed the multiplex PCR reads with MiXCR, giving one entry per CDR3 protein. The sample lists 75,000 to 100,000 distinct CDR3 sequences, roughly a fifth occurring once. The sequenced sample consisted of axillary lymph node tissue. The origin of the receptors is a female donor with breast cancer. Some clones in this sample may be carry-over from other donors' samples.

For this clonotype: A read error may be the cause here, since a much bigger clone is one base away. This chain links TRBV28 with TRBJ2-7, with TRBD2 matching 10 bases. CDR1 and CDR2 from the germline V gene are MDHEN and SYDVKM. Unmatched junction bases numbered 8, after V lost 6 bases and J lost 0 bases. The CDR3 sequence is 16 residues long. The CDR3 protein is CASRPWTSGISYEQYF. CDR3 in DNA: TGTGCCAGCAGACCCTGGACTAGCGGTATCTCCTACGAGCAGTACTTC. The full variable domain, with the rest looked up from reference TRBV28 and TRBJ2-7, is DVKVTQSSRYLVKRTGEKVFLECVQDMDHENMFWYRQDPGLGLRLIYFSYDVKMKEKGDIPEGYSVSREKKERFSLILESASTNQTSMYLCASRPWTSGISYEQYFGPGTRLTVT.

Only a few counts were recorded for this clonotype. The chain has TRBV19 and TRBJ2-1, with D perhaps given as TRBD1 or TRBD2 (5 bases each). Trimming left V 3 bases short and J 0 bases short, with 6 bases between. CDR3 length: 14 amino acids. Looked up from germline, CDR1 is LNHDA and CDR2 is SQIVND (reference sequence). The CDR3 DNA reads as TGTGCCAGTAGTATGGGACGCTCCTACAATGAGCAGTTCTTC. Amino acid sequence: CASSMGRSYNEQFF.

This clonotype came up many times. CDR3 residues: CASSHEGEQYF. The CDR3 region has the DNA TGCGCCAGCAGCCACGAGGGTGAGCAGTACTTC. The rearrangement joins TRBV4-3 to TRBJ2-7; the D gene is possibly TRBD2 (5 bases). Deletions cut 3 bases from V and 7 bases from J, with 7 bases between. The germline V gene encodes CDR1 LGHNA and CDR2 YSLEER. The CDR3 is 11 amino acids.

This clonotype was found many times. The CDR3 region is CASSPSPGQSSGNTIYF. The CDR3 DNA reads as TGCGCCAGCAGCCCAAGTCCGGGACAATCCTCTGGAAACACCATATATTTT. This chain uses TRBV5-1 with TRBJ1-3; D perhaps matches TRBD1 (6 bases). This CDR3 comprises 17 residues. Between the trimmed V and J ends, which lost 4 bases and 0 bases, there was a span of 17 bases. Germline-derived CDR1 and CDR2 are SGHRS and YFSETQ.

This clonotype was found many times. The chain is built from TRBV10-3 and TRBJ1-3; the D gene is possibly TRBD1 (5 bases). CDR1 and CDR2 (germline): ENHRY, SYGVKD. V dropped 1 base and J dropped 0 bases, with 16 bases sitting between them. The CDR3 has 18 amino acids. As DNA, the CDR3 is TGTGCCATCAGTGAGTTAGGTGCGGCCAGGGTCTCTGGAAACACCATATATTTT. Translated: CAISELGAARVSGNTIYF.

This clonotype occurred many times. The V gene is TRBV6-1, the J gene TRBJ1-5, with unresolved D. With 0 bases removed from V and 3 bases from J, the gap between germline ends came to 3 bases. There are 13 residues in the CDR3. In germline, CDR1 is MNHNS, CDR2 SASEGT. For the CDR3, the DNA is TGTGCCAGCAGTGAAGCGAACAATCAGCCCCAGCATTTT. This encodes CASSEANNQPQHF.

The CDR3 is CASTITGGGPYEQYF. The CDR3 DNA is TGTGCCAGCACCATTACCGGAGGGGGTCCCTACGAGCAGTACTTC. This sequence joins TRBV28 and TRBJ2-7; the D call may be TRBD1 or TRBD2 (6 bases each). V dropped 7 bases and J dropped 2 bases, with 18 bases sitting between them. This CDR3 spans 15 amino acids. The germline V gene encodes CDR1 MDHEN and CDR2 SYDVKM.

To note about this clonotype: This clone may be a read error of a much larger clone one base away. The J gene is TRBJ2-2, the V gene TRBV14; 8 bases fit TRBD2. The germline V gene has CDR1 SGHDN and CDR2 FVKESK. CDR3 length equals 17 residues. The J segment lost 6 bases and the V segment lost 0 bases, leaving 9 bases of the junction unmatched. CDR3 coding DNA: TGTGCCAGCAGCCAAGATGGCCGACCGACTAGCGCCGGGGAGCTGTTTTTT. Protein product: CASSQDGRPTSAGELFF.

This clonotype was recorded many times. The rearrangement uses TRBV9 and TRBJ2-3, with D unresolved. V lost 0 bases and J 5 bases, leaving 10 bases between the germline ends. The CDR3 covers 14 residues. CDR1 is SGDLS, CDR2 YYNGEE, per germline. The CDR3, as DNA: TGTGCCAGCAGCGTAGTAGGTGTTGGAGATACGCAGTATTTT. Translation: CASSVVGVGDTQYF. The full variable domain, completed using reference TRBV9 and TRBJ2-3, is DSGVTQTPKHLITATGQRVTLRCSPRSGDLSVYWYQQSLDQGLQFLIQYYNGEERAKGNILERFSAQQFPDLHSELNLSSLELGDSALYFCASSVVGVGDTQYFGPGTRLTVL.

This chain uses TRBV4-2 with TRBJ2-3; 9 nucleotides line up with TRBD2. Trimming removed 0 bases from V and 6 bases from J; junction bases left unmatched: 10. The CDR3 spans 17 residues. The V gene's germline CDR1 is LGHNA and CDR2 YNFKEQ. CDR3 DNA: TGTGCCAGCAGCCAAGATGGGGCGGGAGGGGGGGCGGATACGCAGTATTTT. Translation gives CASSQDGAGGGADTQYF.

This clonotype has at least ten counts. The rearrangement joins TRBV11-2 to TRBJ2-7; D may be TRBD1 or TRBD2 (5 bases each). CDR1 and CDR2 from the germline V gene are SGHAT and FQNNGV. V gave up 3 bases and J gave up 6 bases, with 18 bases separating them. The CDR3 has 15 residues. CDR3 residues: CASSLAGTPEGEQYF. The CDR3 DNA follows: TGTGCCAGCAGCTTGGCCGGGACCCCCGAAGGCGAGCAGTACTTC.

This clonotype was observed a handful of times. The chain employs TRBV4-1 and TRBJ1-4; possibly TRBD1 for D (6 bases). V lost 4 bases and J lost 7, with 13 bases in between. The germline V gene encodes CDR1 MGHRA and CDR2 YSYEKL. The CDR3 totals 14 residues. CDR3 coding DNA: TGCGCCAGCAGCCGGGCAGGGGTGGCTGAAAAACTGTTTTTT. This translates into CASSRAGVAEKLFF.

The chain joins TRBV4-2 to TRBJ2-2; D is possibly TRBD1 (6 bases). This CDR3 comprises 18 residues. Germline V gives CDR1 LGHNA, CDR2 YNFKEQ. Trimming took 3 bases from V and 3 from J, leaving 20 bases between them. CDR3 amino acids: CASSHFTHSGADTGELFF. In DNA form, the CDR3 reads TGTGCCAGCAGCCACTTCACACACTCAGGGGCGGACACCGGGGAGCTGTTTTTT.

Comment on this clonotype: With a much larger clone just one base away, this may be a read error. The chain couples TRBV5-4 to TRBJ2-6, with D possibly matching TRBD1 (5 bases). Germline CDR1 reads SGHNT; CDR2 reads YYREEE (reference sequence). CDR3 size: 15 residues. The CDR3 region is CASSLEVSGANALTF. DNA of the CDR3: TGTGCCAGCAGCTTGGAAGTCTCTGGGGCCAACGCCCTGACTTTC.

This clonotype was counted at least ten times. The chain is built from TRBV9 and TRBJ2-7; TRBD1 matches at 8 bases. Germline V gene data show CDR1 as SGDLS and CDR2 as YYNGEE. J lost 4 bases, V lost 4 bases, and 1 base had no gene match. This CDR3 has 12 amino acids. The chain's CDR3 is CASSRQGYEQYF. CDR3 sequence (DNA): TGTGCCAGCAGCAGACAGGGGTACGAGCAGTACTTC.

This clonotype was seen ten or more times. The chain has TRBV5-4 and TRBJ2-5; TRBD2 matches at 9 bases. This CDR3 comprises 15 residues. J gave up 3 bases and V 0 bases, and 3 bases lay outside the gene matches. Germline-derived CDR1 and CDR2 are SGHNT and YYREEE (reference sequence). The CDR3: CASSLVLAGKETQYF. CDR3 nucleotides: TGTGCCAGCAGCTTGGTGCTAGCGGGGAAAGAGACCCAGTACTTC.

This clonotype was detected only a few times. The V call is TRBV5-1, the J call TRBJ2-4; no clear D. The germline gives CDR1 SGHRS, CDR2 YFSETQ. Trimming took off 4 bases at V and 10 bases at J, with 12 bases between the two ends. This CDR3 has 12 amino acids. In DNA, the CDR3 is TGCGCCAGCAGCGGGGAAGGGCGAATTCAGTACTTC. It encodes CASSGEGRIQYF. Full variable domain (missing parts from reference TRBV5-1 and TRBJ2-4): KAGVTQTPRYLIKTRGQQVTLSCSPISGHRSVSWYQQTPGQGLQFLFEYFSETQRNKGNFPGRFSGRQFSNSRSEMNVSTLELGDSALYLCASSGEGRIQYFGAGTRLSVL.

Regarding this clonotype: It may be a read error: a sequence one base away is much more abundant. This rearrangement joins TRBV4-1 to TRBJ2-5; D gene unclear. The V gene lost 4 bases and the J gene lost 5 bases, with 11 bases spanning the gap. The germline gives CDR1 MGHRA, CDR2 YSYEKL. The CDR3 contains 13 residues. CDR3 sequence (DNA): TGCGCCAGCAGCCTTTGGACCCGGGAGACCCAGTACTTC. Its translation is CASSLWTRETQYF.

About this clonotype: This may stem from a read error, because a much larger clone lies one nucleotide away. The chain is built from TRBV12-3 or TRBV12-4 and TRBJ2-5; no reliable D call. The V end lost 5 bases, the J end lost 2 bases, and 9 bases lay between the germline ends. CDR3 size: 13 residues. This chain's CDR3 is CASSLGQQETQYF. CDR3 DNA: TGTGCCAGCAGTCTCGGCCAGCAAGAGACCCAGTACTTC.

Regarding this clonotype: This may come from a read error, since a much larger clone is one base off. The chain joins TRBV6-6 to TRBJ2-2, with TRBD1 as a possible D gene (6 bases). Germline V gene lookup returns CDR1 MNHNY and CDR2 SVGAGI (reference sequence). The CDR3 loop spans 14 amino acids. The CDR3 spells CASRGQTNAGELFF. The CDR3 coding sequence is TGTGCCAGCAGGGGACAAACGAACGCCGGGGAGCTGTTTTTT.

This clonotype was recorded many times. The V and J genes are TRBV6-1 and TRBJ2-1; D could derive from TRBD1 or TRBD2 (7 bases each). V was trimmed by 1 base and J by 4 bases, leaving 14 bases between them. This CDR3 has 16 residues. Germline assignment: CDR1 MNHNS and CDR2 SASEGT. This chain's CDR3 is CASSEEGAGAYNEQFF. Here the CDR3 DNA reads TGTGCCAGCAGTGAAGAGGGGGCGGGAGCGTACAATGAGCAGTTCTTC.

Many counts were recorded for this clonotype. The chain joins TRBV7-2 to TRBJ2-7; D unclear. With 5 bases removed from V and 4 bases from J, the gap between germline ends came to 12 bases. Looked up from germline, CDR1 is SGHTA and CDR2 is FQGNSA. The CDR3 spans 13 residues. The DNA for the CDR3 is TGTGCCAGCAGCCAAGTCCTGGCTTACGAGCAGTACTTC. As protein: CASSQVLAYEQYF.

Worth noting for this clonotype: With a much larger clone just one base away, this may be a read error. The missing conserved phenylalanine or tryptophan at the end of this CDR3 makes a read error likely. The chain recombines TRBV6-2 or TRBV6-3 with TRBJ2-7; 8 positions agree with TRBD1. Trimming removed 7 bases from V and 2 bases from J; junction bases left unmatched: 4. The CDR3 consists of 13 residues. Per the germline V gene, CDR1 is MNHEY and CDR2 is SVGEGT. CDR3 sequence (DNA): TGTGCCAGCATGACAGGGGTCCCCTACGAGCAGTACTCC. This codes for CASMTGVPYEQYS.

This clonotype was recorded at least ten times. The chain is built from TRBV5-4 and TRBJ2-3, with 10 positions matching TRBD2. Per the germline V gene, CDR1 is SGHNT and CDR2 is YYREEE (reference sequence). This CDR3 region has 17 residues. Unmatched junction bases numbered 12, after V lost 4 bases and J lost 4 bases. The CDR3: CASSSTASGSGPDTQYF. The DNA of the CDR3 is TGTGCCAGCAGCAGCACTGCTAGCGGGAGTGGCCCAGATACGCAGTATTTT.

In regard to this clonotype: Possible read error: a much larger clone is one base away. This is likely a read error, given that the CDR3 carries no conserved phenylalanine or tryptophan at its end. This chain joins TRBV7-2 and TRBJ1-5; possibly TRBD1 for D (6 bases). The germline V and J ends were trimmed by 5 bases and 4 bases, with 12 bases remaining between them. CDR1 is SGHTA and CDR2 is FQGNSA in the germline V gene. The CDR3 runs to 14 residues. The CDR3 reads CASSVTGRNQPQHS. The CDR3 region has the DNA TGTGCCAGCAGCGTTACAGGGCGTAATCAGCCCCAGCATTCT.

In this sample, this clonotype turned up many times. The chain recombines TRBV4-3 with TRBJ2-1; D is possibly TRBD2 (5 bases). This CDR3 is built from 16 residues. In germline, CDR1 is LGHNA, CDR2 YSLEER. Trimming took off 0 bases at V and 4 bases at J, with 13 bases between the two ends. The CDR3 reads CASSQDPSGIYNEQFF. CDR3 nucleotides: TGCGCCAGCAGCCAAGACCCCAGCGGAATTTACAATGAGCAGTTCTTC.

This clonotype has ten or more counts. This sequence joins TRBV5-1 and TRBJ1-2; the D gene is possibly TRBD1 (6 bases). Trimming took 3 bases from V and 3 from J, leaving 9 bases between them. In germline, CDR1 is SGHRS, CDR2 YFSETQ. The CDR3 extends over 13 amino acids. In nucleotides, the CDR3 is TGCGCCAGCAGCTGGGAGGGGGACTATGGCTACACCTTC. This encodes CASSWEGDYGYTF.